These 14 T cell receptor beta chains were sequenced from one sample in a study of shared clonotypes between healthy human individuals. The naive CD8 population came from CD45RO-negative cells selected for CCR7, without terminally differentiated effector memory CD45RA+ cells. Sequenced by immunoSEQ multiplex PCR; TCRdb stores in-frame clones only, minus some. The data hold about 680,000 clones, with 92% observed a single time. Source material: naive CD8+ T cells sorted from blood. These receptors all come from a young man in good health.

The sample holds one count of this clone. The rearrangement links TRBV9 to TRBJ2-2; TRBD1 aligns across 9 bases. This CDR3 region has 17 residues. J lost 6 bases, V lost 5 bases, and 14 bases had no gene match. Germline CDR1 reads SGDLS; CDR2 reads YYNGEE. CDR3 protein: CASREGRDRVIPGELFF. Here the CDR3 DNA reads TGTGCCAGCAGAGAAGGACGGGACAGGGTAATACCCGGGGAGCTGTTTTTT.

The V call is TRBV11-2, the J call TRBJ2-7, with 9 bases lining up with TRBD1. The trim removed 3 bases at V and 2 bases at J, leaving 2 bases unmatched. This CDR3 has 14 residues. From germline, CDR1 is SGHAT and CDR2 FQNNGV. CDR3 protein: CASSLYRGPYEQYF. Written as DNA, the CDR3 is TGTGCCAGCAGCTTGTACAGGGGGCCCTACGAGCAGTACTTC. Complete variable domain (other parts from reference TRBV11-2 and TRBJ2-7): EAGVAQSPRYKIIEKRQSVAFWCNPISGHATLYWYQQILGQGPKLLIQFQNNGVVDDSQLPKDRFSAERLKGVDSTLKIQPAKLEDSAVYLCASSLYRGPYEQYFGPGTRLTVT.

This chain connects TRBV25-1 to TRBJ2-5, with D unclear. V gave up 3 bases and J gave up 5 bases, with 10 bases separating them. From germline, CDR1 is MGHDK and CDR2 SYGVNS. CDR3 length: 13 residues. The CDR3 sequence: CASSDHDGETQYF. CDR3 DNA sequence: TGTGCCAGCAGTGACCATGACGGGGAGACCCAGTACTTC. The full variable domain, its missing parts supplied by reference TRBV25-1 and TRBJ2-5, is EADIYQTPRYLVIGTGKKITLECSQTMGHDKMYWYQQDPGMELHLIHYSYGVNSTEKGDLSSESTVSRIRTEHFPLTLESARPSHTSQYLCASSDHDGETQYFGPGTRLLVL.

The V gene is TRBV7-9, the J gene TRBJ1-1; TRBD1 agrees at 10 bases. The J segment lost 6 bases and the V segment lost 5 bases, leaving 12 bases of the junction unmatched. Germline V CDR1 and CDR2: SEHNR, FQNEAQ (reference sequence). This CDR3 has 16 residues. CDR3 nucleotides: TGTGCCAGCAGCCCCCCCGCTCGGGACAGGGGCCCTGAAGCTTTCTTT. Residues: CASSPPARDRGPEAFF.

Regarding this clone: The sample holds other DNA sequences that translate to the same CDR3. The rearrangement links TRBV27 to TRBJ2-7; a possible D gene is TRBD1 (6 bases). Trimming stripped 6 bases from V and 3 bases from J, with 15 bases between. The CDR3 covers 14 residues. Germline lookup yields CDR1 MNHEY and CDR2 SMNVEV (reference sequence). The DNA of the CDR3 is TGTGCCAGCAGCCCCGGGACATCGGGCTACGAGCAGTACTTC. As protein: CASSPGTSGYEQYF.

This clone is a singleton in its sample. The gene calls are TRBV7-3 and TRBJ2-1; 7 bases line up with TRBD2. Trimming cost V 2 bases and J 4 bases; bases outside gene matches: 5. The CDR3 consists of 15 residues. From germline, CDR1 is SGHTA and CDR2 FQGTGA. The CDR3: CASSLAGAGYNEQFF. As DNA, the CDR3 is TGTGCCAGCAGCTTAGCGGGAGCGGGTTACAATGAGCAGTTCTTC.

This chain links TRBV7-9 with TRBJ2-3; D possibly matches TRBD1 or TRBD2 (5 bases each). Trimming shortened V by 5 bases and J by 6 bases, and 12 bases separated the two germline ends. CDR1 and CDR2 (germline): SEHNR, FQNEAQ (reference sequence). The CDR3 spans 13 residues. DNA of the CDR3: TGTGCCAGCAGCCCCTGGGGGTCGGATACGCAGTATTTT. Translation gives CASSPWGSDTQYF.

The gene calls are TRBV7-9 and TRBJ2-3; D gene uncertain. Trimming removed 0 bases from V and 7 bases from J, with 11 bases in between. The CDR3 sequence is 14 residues long. CDR1 is SEHNR and CDR2 is FQNEAQ in the germline V gene (reference sequence). CDR3 sequence reads: CASSLATSSYTQYF. The CDR3 DNA is TGTGCCAGCAGCTTAGCGACCTCGAGTTATACGCAGTATTTT.

V usage is TRBV19 and J usage is TRBJ2-5, with D possibly TRBD1 on 5 matching bases. V was pared by 3 bases and J by 5 bases, with 16 bases between. Per germline, CDR1 LNHDA and CDR2 SQIVND (reference sequence). CDR3 length equals 15 residues. The CDR3 coding sequence is TGTGCCAGTAGTATGTTCGACAGACCCGGGGAGACCCAGTACTTC. This codes for CASSMFDRPGETQYF.

The chain has TRBV4-1 and TRBJ1-1; D unclear. The length of the CDR3 is 15 residues. The germline V and J ends were trimmed by 0 bases and 3 bases, with 11 bases remaining between them. Looked up from germline, CDR1 is MGHRA and CDR2 is YSYEKL. For the CDR3, the DNA is TGCGCCAGCAGCCAAGATCCCGACGGTTACACTGAAGCTTTCTTT. Its protein is CASSQDPDGYTEAFF.

V is TRBV11-3 and J is TRBJ2-2; the D gene is possibly TRBD2 (6 bases). Germline V gives CDR1 SGHNT, CDR2 YENEEA. The ends were cut back, 1 base at V and 7 bases at J, with 10 bases in the middle. This CDR3 is 14 amino acids long. In nucleotides, the CDR3 is TGTGCCAGCAGCTTAGTTACTAGCTTCGGGGAGCTGTTTTTT. The encoded protein is CASSLVTSFGELFF. Together with reference TRBV11-3 and TRBJ2-2, the CDR3 gives the full variable domain: EAGVVQSPRYKIIEKKQPVAFWCNPISGHNTLYWYLQNLGQGPELLIRYENEEAVDDSQLPKDRFSAERLKGVDSTLKIQPAELGDSAVYLCASSLVTSFGELFFGEGSRLTVL.

The genes are TRBV2 and TRBJ1-2; unclear D gene. The germline V gene encodes CDR1 SNHLY and CDR2 FYNNEI. This CDR3 region has 16 residues. The V end lost 0 bases, the J end lost 3 bases, and 14 bases lay between the germline ends. CDR3 amino acids: CASSEAPAKEDYGYTF. Written as DNA, the CDR3 is TGTGCCAGCAGTGAAGCTCCGGCCAAGGAGGACTATGGCTACACCTTC. Supplemented by reference TRBV2 and TRBJ1-2, the full variable domain reads EPEVTQTPSHQVTQMGQEVILRCVPISNHLYFYWYRQILGQKVEFLVSFYNNEISEKSEIFDDQFSVERPDGSNFTLKIRSTKLEDSAMYFCASSEAPAKEDYGYTFGSGTRLTVV.

This clone was counted once. V is TRBV30 and J is TRBJ2-5; D gene unclear. Germline values: CDR1 GTSNPN, CDR2 SVGIG (reference sequence). Trimming cost V 5 bases and J 3 bases, with 4 bases left between them. The CDR3 is made up of 10 amino acids. The CDR3 protein is CAWGEETQYF. CDR3 nucleotide sequence: TGTGCCTGGGGGGAAGAGACCCAGTACTTC.

This chain joins TRBV6-5 and TRBJ1-2; D gene uncertain. The CDR3 is 11 amino acids. V gave up 6 bases and J gave up 4 bases, with 6 bases separating them. Germline-derived CDR1 and CDR2 are MNHEY and SVGAGI. CDR3: CASRDSYGYTF. Here the CDR3 DNA reads TGTGCCAGCAGAGACTCCTATGGCTACACCTTC.